Described below is a single TCR beta chain sequence and its context. Unique molecular identifiers tagged the TCRbeta library. TCRdb reprocessed the PCR reads via MiXCR and lists one record per CDR3 protein. Of roughly 570,000 distinct CDR3 sequences listed, over 20% are singletons. These data originate in a study of T-cell reconstitution after alpha-beta-depleted transplantation in children. Trimming stripped 4 bases from V and 2 bases from J, with 11 bases between. The germline gives CDR1 SGHRS, CDR2 YFSETQ. This CDR3 is 14 amino acids long. The clonotype originates from a boy younger than two with Wiskott-Aldrich syndrome, due to receive a stem cell transplant. The chain combines TRBV5-1 with TRBJ2-3, with D tentatively TRBD2 (6 bases). The source was PBMCs, collected before TCRalphabeta/CD19-depleted stem cell transplant. The CDR3 DNA reads as TGCGCCAGCAGCCCGGGAGCCCTCACAGATACGCAGTATTTT. Amino acid sequence: CASSPGALTDTQYF.